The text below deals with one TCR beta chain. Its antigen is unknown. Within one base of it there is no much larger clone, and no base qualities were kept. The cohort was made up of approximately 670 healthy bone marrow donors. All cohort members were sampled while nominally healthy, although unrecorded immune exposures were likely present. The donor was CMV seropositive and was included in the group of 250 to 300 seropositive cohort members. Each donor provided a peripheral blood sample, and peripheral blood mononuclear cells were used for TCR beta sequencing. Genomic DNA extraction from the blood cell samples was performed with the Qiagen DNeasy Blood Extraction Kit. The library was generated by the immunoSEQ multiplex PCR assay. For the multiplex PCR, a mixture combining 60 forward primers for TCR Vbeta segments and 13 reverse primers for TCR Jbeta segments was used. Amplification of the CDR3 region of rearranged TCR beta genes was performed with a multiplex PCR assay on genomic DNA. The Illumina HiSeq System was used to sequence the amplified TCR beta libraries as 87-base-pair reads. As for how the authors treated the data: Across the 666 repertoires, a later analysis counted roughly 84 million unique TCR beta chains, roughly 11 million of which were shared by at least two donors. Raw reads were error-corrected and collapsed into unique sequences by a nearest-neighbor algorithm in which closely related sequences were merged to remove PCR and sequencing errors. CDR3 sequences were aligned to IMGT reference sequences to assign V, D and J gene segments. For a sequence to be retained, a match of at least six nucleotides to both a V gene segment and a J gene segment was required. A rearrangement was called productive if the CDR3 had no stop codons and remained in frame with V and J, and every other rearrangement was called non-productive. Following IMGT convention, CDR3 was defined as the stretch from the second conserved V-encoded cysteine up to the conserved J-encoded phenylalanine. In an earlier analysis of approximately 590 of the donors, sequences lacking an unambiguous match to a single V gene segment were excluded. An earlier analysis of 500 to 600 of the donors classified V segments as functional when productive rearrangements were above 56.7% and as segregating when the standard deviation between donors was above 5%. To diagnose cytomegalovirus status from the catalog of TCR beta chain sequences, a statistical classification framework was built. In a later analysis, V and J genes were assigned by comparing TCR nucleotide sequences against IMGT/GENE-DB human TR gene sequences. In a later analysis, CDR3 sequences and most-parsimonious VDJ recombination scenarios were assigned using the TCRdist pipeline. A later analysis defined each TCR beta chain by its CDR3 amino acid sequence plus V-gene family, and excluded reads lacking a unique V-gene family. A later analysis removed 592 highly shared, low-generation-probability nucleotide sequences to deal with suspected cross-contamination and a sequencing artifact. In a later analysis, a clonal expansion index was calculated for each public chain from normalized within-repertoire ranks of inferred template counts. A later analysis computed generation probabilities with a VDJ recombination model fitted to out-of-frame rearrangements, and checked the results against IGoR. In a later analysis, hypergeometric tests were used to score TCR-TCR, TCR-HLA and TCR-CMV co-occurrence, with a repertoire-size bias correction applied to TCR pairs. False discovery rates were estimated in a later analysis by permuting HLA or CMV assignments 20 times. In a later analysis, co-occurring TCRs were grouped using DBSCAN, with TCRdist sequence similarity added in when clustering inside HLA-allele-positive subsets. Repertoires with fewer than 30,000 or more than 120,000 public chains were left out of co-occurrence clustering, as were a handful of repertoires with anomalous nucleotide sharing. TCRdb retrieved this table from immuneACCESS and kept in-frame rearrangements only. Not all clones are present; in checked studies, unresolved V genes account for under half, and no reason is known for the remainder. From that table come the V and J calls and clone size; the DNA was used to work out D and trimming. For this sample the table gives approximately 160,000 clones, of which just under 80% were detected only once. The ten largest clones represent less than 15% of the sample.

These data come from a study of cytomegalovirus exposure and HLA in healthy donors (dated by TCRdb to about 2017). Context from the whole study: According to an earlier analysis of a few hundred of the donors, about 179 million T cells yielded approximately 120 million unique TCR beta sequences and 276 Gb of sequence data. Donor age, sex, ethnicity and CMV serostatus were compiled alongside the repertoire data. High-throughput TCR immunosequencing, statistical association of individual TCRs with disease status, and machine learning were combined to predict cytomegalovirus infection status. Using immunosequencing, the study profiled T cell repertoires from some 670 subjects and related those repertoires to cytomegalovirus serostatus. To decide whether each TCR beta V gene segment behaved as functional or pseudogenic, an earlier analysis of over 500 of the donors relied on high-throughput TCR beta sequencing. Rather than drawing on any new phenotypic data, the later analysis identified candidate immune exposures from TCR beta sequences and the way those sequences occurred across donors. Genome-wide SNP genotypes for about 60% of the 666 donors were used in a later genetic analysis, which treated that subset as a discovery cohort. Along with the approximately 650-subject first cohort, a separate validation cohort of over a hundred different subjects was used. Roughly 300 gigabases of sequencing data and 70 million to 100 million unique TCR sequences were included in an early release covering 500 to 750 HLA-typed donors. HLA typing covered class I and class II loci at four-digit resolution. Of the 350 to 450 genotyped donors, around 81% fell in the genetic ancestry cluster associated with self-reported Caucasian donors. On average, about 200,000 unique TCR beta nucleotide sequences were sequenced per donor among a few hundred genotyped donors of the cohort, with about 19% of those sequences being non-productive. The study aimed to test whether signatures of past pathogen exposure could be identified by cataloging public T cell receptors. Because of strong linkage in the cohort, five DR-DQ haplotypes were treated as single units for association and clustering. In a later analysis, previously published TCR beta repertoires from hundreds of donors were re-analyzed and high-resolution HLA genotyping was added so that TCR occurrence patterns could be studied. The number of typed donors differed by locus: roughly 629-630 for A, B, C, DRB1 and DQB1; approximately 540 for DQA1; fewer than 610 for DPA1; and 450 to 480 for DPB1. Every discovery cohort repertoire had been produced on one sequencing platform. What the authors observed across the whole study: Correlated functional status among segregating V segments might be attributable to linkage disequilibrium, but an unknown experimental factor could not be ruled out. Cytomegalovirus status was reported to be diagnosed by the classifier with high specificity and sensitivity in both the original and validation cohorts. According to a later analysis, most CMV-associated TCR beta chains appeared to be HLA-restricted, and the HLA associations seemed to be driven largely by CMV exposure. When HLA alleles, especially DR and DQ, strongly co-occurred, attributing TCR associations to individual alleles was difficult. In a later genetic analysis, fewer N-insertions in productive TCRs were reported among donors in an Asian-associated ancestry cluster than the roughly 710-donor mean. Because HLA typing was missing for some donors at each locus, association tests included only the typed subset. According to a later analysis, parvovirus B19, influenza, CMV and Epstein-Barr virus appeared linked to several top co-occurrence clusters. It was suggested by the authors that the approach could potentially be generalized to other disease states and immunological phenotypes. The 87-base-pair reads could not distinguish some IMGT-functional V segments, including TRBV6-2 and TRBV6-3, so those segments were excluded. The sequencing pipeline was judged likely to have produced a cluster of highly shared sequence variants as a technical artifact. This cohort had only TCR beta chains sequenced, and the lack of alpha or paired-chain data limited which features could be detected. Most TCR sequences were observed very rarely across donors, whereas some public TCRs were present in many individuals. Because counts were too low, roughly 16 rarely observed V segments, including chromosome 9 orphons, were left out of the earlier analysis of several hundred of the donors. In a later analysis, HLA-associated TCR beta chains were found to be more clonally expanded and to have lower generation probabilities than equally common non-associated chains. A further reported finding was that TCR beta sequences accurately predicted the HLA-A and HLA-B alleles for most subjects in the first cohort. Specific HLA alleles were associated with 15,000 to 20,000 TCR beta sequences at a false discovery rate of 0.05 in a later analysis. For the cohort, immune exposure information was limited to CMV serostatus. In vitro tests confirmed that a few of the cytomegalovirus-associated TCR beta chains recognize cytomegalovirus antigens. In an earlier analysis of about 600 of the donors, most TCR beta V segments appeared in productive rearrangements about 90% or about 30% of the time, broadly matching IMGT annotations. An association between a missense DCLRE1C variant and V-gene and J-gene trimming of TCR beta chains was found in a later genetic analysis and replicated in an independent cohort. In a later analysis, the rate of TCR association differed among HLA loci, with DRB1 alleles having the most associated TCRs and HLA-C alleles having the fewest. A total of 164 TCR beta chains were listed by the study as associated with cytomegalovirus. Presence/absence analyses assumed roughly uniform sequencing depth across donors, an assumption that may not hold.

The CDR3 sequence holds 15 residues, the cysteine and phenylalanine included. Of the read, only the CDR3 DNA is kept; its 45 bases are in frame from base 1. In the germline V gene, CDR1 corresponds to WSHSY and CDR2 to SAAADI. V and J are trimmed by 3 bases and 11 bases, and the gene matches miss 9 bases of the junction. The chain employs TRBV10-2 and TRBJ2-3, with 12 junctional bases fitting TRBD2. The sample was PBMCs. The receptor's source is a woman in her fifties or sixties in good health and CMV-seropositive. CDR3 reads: CASSERLAGGGGQYF. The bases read TGCGCCAGCAGTGAAAGGCTAGCGGGGGGGGGAGGGCAGTATTTT.